Presented here are 11 T cell receptor beta chains from one specimen sequenced in a study of OX40 agonist ivuxolimab in advanced cancers. Method: immunoSEQ multiplex PCR; TCRdb's copy keeps in-frame clones and lacks some. The sample holds around 74,000 clones, 85% to 95% seen once. Sequencing used CD4+ or CD8+ T cells sorted from blood, obtained in a trial of the OX40 agonist ivuxolimab. These receptors came from an adult with an advanced solid tumor such as melanoma, head and neck, liver or kidney cancer.

V and J are TRBV11-3 and TRBJ1-6; 7 bases are shared with TRBD1. The CDR3 consists of 16 residues. With 1 base clipped from V and 10 bases from J, the junction kept 10 bases outside the gene matches. Germline V gene sequence: CDR1 SGHNT, CDR2 YENEEA. CDR3 region: CASSLVIGGERSPLHF. CDR3 DNA: TGTGCCAGCAGCTTAGTTATAGGGGGCGAACGATCACCCCTCCACTTT.

This chain uses TRBV4-1 with TRBJ2-7; D is perhaps TRBD1 (7 bases). V gave up 2 bases and J gave up 0 bases, with 8 bases separating them. The CDR3 totals 14 residues. The germline CDR1 and CDR2 sequences are MGHRA and YSYEKL. The CDR3 sequence: CASSQQGGSYEQYF. CDR3 in DNA: TGCGCCAGCAGCCAACAGGGGGGCTCCTACGAGCAGTACTTC.

The chain is built from TRBV13 and TRBJ2-5, with 10 bases that match TRBD2. The CDR3 consists of 16 residues. V dropped 3 bases and J dropped 6; count of bases not matched to a gene: 10. Germline lookup yields CDR1 PRHDT and CDR2 FYEKMQ (reference sequence). CDR3 protein: CASSLWQAGGRKTQYF. As DNA, the CDR3 is TGTGCCAGCAGCTTGTGGCAAGCGGGGGGGCGGAAGACCCAGTACTTC.

This sequence joins TRBV19 and TRBJ1-6; weak D call: TRBD1 (5 bases). The CDR3 covers 16 residues. The V and J ends lost 3 bases and 12 bases respectively, with 21 bases between them. Germline CDR1 is LNHDA and CDR2 is SQIVND (reference sequence). CDR3 DNA sequence: TGTGCCAGTAGTATGGTACAGGAGTATTGGGAAGTACCCCTCCACTTT. Translation: CASSMVQEYWEVPLHF.

This clone was counted between two and nine times. The gene calls are TRBV5-1 and TRBJ1-6; 8 positions match TRBD1. From germline, CDR1 is SGHRS and CDR2 YFSETQ. The junction had 7 bases not matched to a gene; V was cut back by 4 bases and J by 7 bases. This CDR3 contains 15 residues. The CDR3 loop reads CASSPSQGGNSPLHF. The CDR3 DNA reads TGCGCCAGCAGCCCCTCACAGGGGGGAAATTCACCCCTCCACTTT.

This sequence joins TRBV5-1 and TRBJ2-3, with TRBD1 identical over 9 bases. The V and J ends lost 2 bases and 6 bases, in that order; junction bases with no gene match: 7. The CDR3 has 15 amino acids. Germline V gene lookup returns CDR1 SGHRS and CDR2 YFSETQ. Here the CDR3 reads CASSFGQGLGDTQYF. The CDR3 region has the DNA TGCGCCAGCAGCTTTGGACAGGGGTTGGGGGATACGCAGTATTTT.

CDR3 protein: CASRYDRGSYGYTF. CDR3 DNA sequence: TGCGCCAGCAGATACGACAGGGGCTCCTATGGCTACACCTTC. This chain links TRBV5-1 with TRBJ1-2; 8 bases match TRBD1. CDR3 length equals 14 residues. The V gene end was trimmed by 5 bases and the J gene end by 4 bases; junction bases not matched to a gene: 7. The V gene's germline CDR1 is SGHRS and CDR2 YFSETQ.

The chain couples TRBV9 to TRBJ2-1, with 10 bases that match TRBD2. The CDR3 covers 13 residues. Germline CDR1 SGDLS, CDR2 YYNGEE. V gave up 5 bases and J gave up 6 bases; unmatched junction bases: 2. Written as DNA, the CDR3 is TGTGCCAGCAGGGCTAGCGGGAGCAATGAGCAGTTCTTC. Its translation is CASRASGSNEQFF.

This chain uses TRBV7-6 with TRBJ2-3; no reliable D call. The germline V gene has CDR1 SGHVS and CDR2 FNYEAQ. V was cut by 2 bases and J by 2 bases, with 11 bases left in between. CDR3 size: 15 residues. The CDR3 bases are TGTGCCAGCAGCTTATCGGCAGGCCCCACAGATACGCAGTATTTT. Protein: CASSLSAGPTDTQYF.

The table lists this clone with many counts. DNA of the CDR3: TGTGCCAGCAGCAAAGCAGATACGCAGTATTTT. It yields the protein CASSKADTQYF. The V call is TRBV21-1, the J call TRBJ2-3. TRBV21-1 is listed as a pseudogene. The length of the CDR3 is 11 residues.

V is TRBV7-6 and J is TRBJ1-1; D perhaps matches TRBD1 (6 bases). The CDR3 length is 17 residues. Trimming cost V 4 bases and J 3 bases, with 21 bases left between them. Germline CDR1 reads SGHVS; CDR2 reads FNYEAQ. DNA of the CDR3: TGTGCCAGCAGCTGGGGACAAAAGGCTAGGGGGGACACTGAAGCTTTCTTT. Protein product: CASSWGQKARGDTEAFF.